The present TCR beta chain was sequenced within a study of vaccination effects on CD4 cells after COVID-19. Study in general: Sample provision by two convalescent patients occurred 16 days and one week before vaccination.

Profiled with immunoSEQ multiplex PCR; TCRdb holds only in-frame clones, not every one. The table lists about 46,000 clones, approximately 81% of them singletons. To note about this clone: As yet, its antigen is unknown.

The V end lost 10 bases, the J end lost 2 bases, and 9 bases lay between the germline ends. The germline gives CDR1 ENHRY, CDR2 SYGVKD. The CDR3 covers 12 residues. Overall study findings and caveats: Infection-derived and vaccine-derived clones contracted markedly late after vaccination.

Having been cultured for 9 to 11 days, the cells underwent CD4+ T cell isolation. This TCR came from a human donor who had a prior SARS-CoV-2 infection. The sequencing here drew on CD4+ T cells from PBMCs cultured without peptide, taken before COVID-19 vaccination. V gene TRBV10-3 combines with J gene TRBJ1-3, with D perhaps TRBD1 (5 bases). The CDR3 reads CATRDPGNTIYF. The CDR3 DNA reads TGTGCCACCAGGGACCCTGGAAACACCATATATTTT.